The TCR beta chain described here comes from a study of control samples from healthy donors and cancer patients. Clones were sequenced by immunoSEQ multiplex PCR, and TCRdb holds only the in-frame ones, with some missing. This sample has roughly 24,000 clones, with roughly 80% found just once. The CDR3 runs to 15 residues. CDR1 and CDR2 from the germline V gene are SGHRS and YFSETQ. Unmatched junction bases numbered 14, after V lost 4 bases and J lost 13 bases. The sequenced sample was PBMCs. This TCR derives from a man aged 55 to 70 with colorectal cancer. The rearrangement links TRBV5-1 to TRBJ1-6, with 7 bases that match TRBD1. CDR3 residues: CASSQLGQSSGPLHF. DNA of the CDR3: TGCGCCAGCAGCCAACTGGGACAGTCTTCGGGGCCCCTCCACTTT. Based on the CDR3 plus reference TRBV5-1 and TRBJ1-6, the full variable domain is KAGVTQTPRYLIKTRGQQVTLSCSPISGHRSVSWYQQTPGQGLQFLFEYFSETQRNKGNFPGRFSGRQFSNSRSEMNVSTLELGDSALYLCASSQLGQSSGPLHFGNGTRLTVT.